The 10 T cell receptor beta chains below all came from one sample that was sequenced in a study of T cell repertoires in cytomegalovirus infection. Via MiXCR, TCRdb re-called the reads, giving one row per CDR3 protein. The table includes 200,000 to 300,000 distinct CDR3 sequences, roughly 13% detected once. Sequencing used PBMCs. These receptors all stem from a human donor in good health (CMV status not recorded). Some clones in this sample may be carry-over from other donors' samples.

In its sample, this clonotype was seen many times. J is TRBJ2-7 and V is TRBV28; 7 bases match TRBD2. Per the germline V gene, CDR1 is MDHEN and CDR2 is SYDVKM. This CDR3 comprises 16 residues. After removal of 6 bases from V and 2 bases from J, the junction contained 13 bases not matched to a gene. The CDR3 sequence is CASSRGGGGRAYEQYF. CDR3 nucleotides: TGTGCCAGCAGCCGAGGCGGGGGAGGCCGGGCCTACGAGCAGTACTTC.

This clonotype occurred many times. The chain uses TRBV6-6 and TRBJ1-5, with D unresolved. In germline, CDR1 is MNHNY, CDR2 SVGAGI (reference sequence). V lost 0 bases to trimming and J lost 0 bases, with 15 bases between them. CDR3 size: 18 residues. The CDR3: CASSYSNPNAGSNQPQHF. CDR3 nucleotides: TGTGCCAGCAGTTACTCGAACCCGAACGCAGGTAGCAATCAGCCCCAGCATTTT.

This clonotype occurred many times. This chain connects TRBV6-2 or TRBV6-3 to TRBJ2-4, with TRBD2 identical over 10 bases. CDR1 and CDR2 (germline): MNHEY, SVGEGT. The CDR3 extends over 20 amino acids. After removal of 0 bases from V and 0 bases from J, the junction contained 11 bases not matched to a gene. CDR3 nucleotides: TGTGCCAGCAGTTACTCGACTGCTCTAGCGGGAGCCCTAGCCAAAAACATTCAGTACTTC. This sequence encodes CASSYSTALAGALAKNIQYF.

The sample holds a few counts of this clonotype. V and J are TRBV19 and TRBJ1-2; D ambiguous. Trimming stripped 5 bases from V and 4 bases from J, with 11 bases between. The CDR3 is made up of 13 amino acids. In germline, CDR1 is LNHDA, CDR2 SQIVND (reference sequence). CDR3 nucleotide sequence: TGTGCCAGTAGTCCAGCTTTAACCTATGGCTACACCTTC. It yields the protein CASSPALTYGYTF.

This clonotype turned up a few times. The chain employs TRBV20-1 and TRBJ2-2; D is ambiguous. Per the germline V gene, CDR1 is DFQATT and CDR2 is SNEGSKA (reference sequence). The length of the CDR3 is 14 residues. The V end was cut by 2 bases, the J end by 6 bases, with 13 bases between. Here the CDR3 DNA reads TGCAGTGCTAGAAAAGCCTCCGGACCCGGGGAGCTGTTTTTT. It is translated as CSARKASGPGELFF.

There are many counts of this clonotype. This chain uses TRBV11-1 with TRBJ2-2; 8 bases fit TRBD1. The germline gives CDR1 SGHAT, CDR2 FQDESV (reference sequence). The trim removed 5 bases at V and 3 bases at J, leaving 5 bases unmatched. CDR3 length: 15 amino acids. The CDR3 DNA follows: TGTGCCAGCAGCCGGGACAGGTGGGACACCGGGGAGCTGTTTTTT. Protein product: CASSRDRWDTGELFF.

This clonotype was seen repeatedly, ten times or more. This chain joins TRBV7-6 and TRBJ2-7; 11 bases line up with TRBD2. This CDR3 spans 15 amino acids. The trim removed 2 bases at V and 4 bases at J, leaving 4 bases unmatched. Germline CDR1 is SGHVS and CDR2 is FNYEAQ. Written as DNA, the CDR3 is TGTGCCAGCAGCTTAACTAGCGGGGGACCTTACGAGCAGTACTTC. Translated: CASSLTSGGPYEQYF. Full variable domain (rest looked up from reference TRBV7-6 and TRBJ2-7): GAGVSQSPRYKVTKRGQDVALRCDPISGHVSLYWYRQALGQGPEFLTYFNYEAQQDKSGLPNDRFSAERPEGSISTLTIQRTEQRDSAMYRCASSLTSGGPYEQYFGPGTRLTVT.

This clonotype was detected many times. V is TRBV6-6 and J is TRBJ1-1, with 8 bases matching TRBD1. The CDR3 is 15 residues long. J gave up 1 base and V 4 bases, and 5 bases lay outside the gene matches. The germline CDR1 and CDR2 sequences are MNHNY and SVGAGI (reference sequence). The DNA for the CDR3 is TGTGCCAGCAGTTCCTTGGGACAGGCGAACACTGAAGCTTTCTTT. Translated: CASSSLGQANTEAFF.

This clonotype was recorded at least ten times. This sequence joins TRBV5-1 and TRBJ1-1; no clear D gene. The V gene lost 0 bases and the J gene lost 7 bases, with 10 bases spanning the gap. The germline V gene encodes CDR1 SGHRS and CDR2 YFSETQ. This CDR3 is 13 amino acids long. The CDR3 bases are TGCGCCAGCAGCTTGGACCTGAAGGATGAAGCTTTCTTT. Its protein is CASSLDLKDEAFF.

At least ten counts were recorded for this clonotype. The rearrangement links TRBV7-2 to TRBJ2-5; 9 positions match TRBD1. Germline loops: CDR1 SGHTA, CDR2 FQGNSA. The CDR3 covers 14 residues. V was pared by 5 bases and J by 6 bases, with 7 bases of the junction left unmatched. CDR3 in amino acids: CASSPRQGVQTQYF. CDR3 sequence (DNA): TGTGCCAGCAGCCCACGACAGGGGGTGCAGACCCAGTACTTC. The full variable domain, completed using reference TRBV7-2 and TRBJ2-5, is GAGVSQSPSNKVTEKGKDVELRCDPISGHTALYWYRQSLGQGLEFLIYFQGNSAPDKSGLPSDRFSAERTGGSVSTLTIQRTQQEDSAVYLCASSPRQGVQTQYFGPGTRLLVL.